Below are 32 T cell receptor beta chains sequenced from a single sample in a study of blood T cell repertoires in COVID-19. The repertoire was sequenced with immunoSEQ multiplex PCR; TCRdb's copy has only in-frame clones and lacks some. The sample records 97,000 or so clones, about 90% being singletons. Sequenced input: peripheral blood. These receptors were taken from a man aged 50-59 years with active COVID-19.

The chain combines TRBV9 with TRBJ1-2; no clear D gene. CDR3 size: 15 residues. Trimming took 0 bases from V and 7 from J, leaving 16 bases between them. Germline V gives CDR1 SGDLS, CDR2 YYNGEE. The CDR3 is CASSVGEGRNAGYTF. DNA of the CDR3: TGTGCCAGCAGCGTAGGTGAGGGTCGGAACGCTGGCTACACCTTC.

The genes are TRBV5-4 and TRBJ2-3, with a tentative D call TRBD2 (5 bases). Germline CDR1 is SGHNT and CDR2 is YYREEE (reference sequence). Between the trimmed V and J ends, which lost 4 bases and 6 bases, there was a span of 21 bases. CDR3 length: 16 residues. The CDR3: CASSRTGMGIGDTQYF. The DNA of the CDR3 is TGTGCCAGCAGCCGAACCGGGATGGGAATCGGGGATACGCAGTATTTT. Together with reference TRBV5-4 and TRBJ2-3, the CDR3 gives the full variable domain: ETGVTQSPTHLIKTRGQQVTLRCSSQSGHNTVSWYQQALGQGPQFIFQYYREEENGRGNFPPRFSGLQFPNYSSELNVNALELDDSALYLCASSRTGMGIGDTQYFGPGTRLTVL.

This CDR3 is CASSAGGFHGTGELFF. CDR3 coding DNA: TGTGCCAGCAGTGCAGGGGGCTTTCATGGCACCGGGGAGCTGTTTTTT. The V gene is TRBV2, the J gene TRBJ2-2, with 8 bases matching TRBD1. V shed 4 bases, J shed 4 bases, and the junction held 8 bases outside the gene matches. The CDR3 runs to 16 residues. Per germline, CDR1 SNHLY and CDR2 FYNNEI.

This chain's CDR3 is CASIRDRGSYEQYF. The DNA of the CDR3 is TGTGCCAGCATCCGAGACAGGGGCAGCTACGAGCAGTACTTC. The chain links TRBV6-5 to TRBJ2-7, with 8 nucleotides matching TRBD1. This CDR3 has 14 residues. CDR1 is MNHEY, CDR2 SVGAGI, per germline. The J segment lost 3 bases and the V segment lost 7 bases, leaving 8 bases of the junction unmatched.

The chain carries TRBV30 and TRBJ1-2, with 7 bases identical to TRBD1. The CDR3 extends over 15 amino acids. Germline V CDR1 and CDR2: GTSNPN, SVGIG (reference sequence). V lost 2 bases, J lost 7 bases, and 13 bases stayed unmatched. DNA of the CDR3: TGTGCCTGGAGTCGTAGCCCCGACAGGGTGAGTGGCTACACCTTC. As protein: CAWSRSPDRVSGYTF.

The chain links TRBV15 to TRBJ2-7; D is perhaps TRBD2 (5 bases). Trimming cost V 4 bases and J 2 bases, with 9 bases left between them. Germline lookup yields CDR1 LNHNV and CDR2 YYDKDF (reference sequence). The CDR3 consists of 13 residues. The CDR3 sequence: CATSTEDPYEQYF. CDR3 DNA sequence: TGTGCCACCAGCACGGAGGATCCCTACGAGCAGTACTTC.

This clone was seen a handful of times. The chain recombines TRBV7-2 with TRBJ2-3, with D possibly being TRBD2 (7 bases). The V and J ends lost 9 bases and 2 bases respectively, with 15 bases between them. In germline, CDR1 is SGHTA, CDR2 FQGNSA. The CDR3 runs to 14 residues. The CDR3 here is CASLGGAYTDTQYF. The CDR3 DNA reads TGTGCCAGTTTAGGGGGGGCATACACAGATACGCAGTATTTT.

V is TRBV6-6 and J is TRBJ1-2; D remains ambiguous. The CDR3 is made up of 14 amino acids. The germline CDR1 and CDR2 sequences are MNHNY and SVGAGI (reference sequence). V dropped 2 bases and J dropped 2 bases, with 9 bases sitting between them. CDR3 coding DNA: TGTGCCAGCAGTTACGAGGTGATAAACTATGGCTACACCTTC. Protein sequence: CASSYEVINYGYTF.

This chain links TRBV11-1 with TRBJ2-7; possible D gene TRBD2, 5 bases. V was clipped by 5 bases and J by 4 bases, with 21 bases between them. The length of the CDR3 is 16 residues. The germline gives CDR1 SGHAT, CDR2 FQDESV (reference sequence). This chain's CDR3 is CASSEKLGRGNYEQYF. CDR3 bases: TGTGCCAGCAGCGAAAAGTTGGGCCGAGGGAATTACGAGCAGTACTTC.

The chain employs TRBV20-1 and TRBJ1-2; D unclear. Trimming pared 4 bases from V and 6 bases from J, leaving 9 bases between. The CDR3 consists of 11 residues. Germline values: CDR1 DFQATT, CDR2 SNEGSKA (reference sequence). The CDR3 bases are TGCAGTGCTAAACTCTCGGATGGCTACACCTTC. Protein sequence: CSAKLSDGYTF.

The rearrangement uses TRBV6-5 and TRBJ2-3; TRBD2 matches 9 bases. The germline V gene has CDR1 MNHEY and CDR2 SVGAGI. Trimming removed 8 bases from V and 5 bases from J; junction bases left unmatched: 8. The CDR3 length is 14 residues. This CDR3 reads CASRSGTSLDTQYF. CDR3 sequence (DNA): TGTGCCAGCCGATCCGGGACTAGCTTAGATACGCAGTATTTT.

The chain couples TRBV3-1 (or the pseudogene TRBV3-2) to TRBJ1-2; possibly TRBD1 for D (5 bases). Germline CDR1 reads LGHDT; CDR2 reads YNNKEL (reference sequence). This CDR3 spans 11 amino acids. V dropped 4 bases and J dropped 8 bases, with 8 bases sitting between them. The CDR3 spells CASSLRGGYTF. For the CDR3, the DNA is TGTGCCAGCAGCCTTCGGGGGGGCTACACCTTC.

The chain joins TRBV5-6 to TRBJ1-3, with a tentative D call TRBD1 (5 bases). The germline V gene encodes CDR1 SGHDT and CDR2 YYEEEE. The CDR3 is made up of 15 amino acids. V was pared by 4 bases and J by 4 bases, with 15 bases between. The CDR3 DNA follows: TGTGCCAGCAGCGCGGGGGTACGGTCAGGAAACACCATATATTTT. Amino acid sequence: CASSAGVRSGNTIYF.

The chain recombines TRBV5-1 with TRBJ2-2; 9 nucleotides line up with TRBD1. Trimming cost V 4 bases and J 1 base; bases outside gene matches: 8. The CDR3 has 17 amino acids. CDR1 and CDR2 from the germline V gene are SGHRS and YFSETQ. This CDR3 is CASSPGQGQKNTGELFF. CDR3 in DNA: TGCGCCAGCAGCCCGGGACAGGGTCAGAAGAACACCGGGGAGCTGTTTTTT.

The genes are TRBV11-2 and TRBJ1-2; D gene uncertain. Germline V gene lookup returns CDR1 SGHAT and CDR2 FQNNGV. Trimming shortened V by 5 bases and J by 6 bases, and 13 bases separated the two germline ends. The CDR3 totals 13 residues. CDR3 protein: CASSPERRDGYTF. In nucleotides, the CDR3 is TGTGCCAGCAGCCCCGAGAGGAGAGATGGCTACACCTTC.

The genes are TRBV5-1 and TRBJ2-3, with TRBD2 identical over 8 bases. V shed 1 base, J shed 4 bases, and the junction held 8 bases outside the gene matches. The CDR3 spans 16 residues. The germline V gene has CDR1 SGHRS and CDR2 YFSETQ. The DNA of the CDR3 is TGCGCCAGCAGCTTGCCGGGACTAGGGGGGGCAGATACGCAGTATTTT. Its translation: CASSLPGLGGADTQYF.

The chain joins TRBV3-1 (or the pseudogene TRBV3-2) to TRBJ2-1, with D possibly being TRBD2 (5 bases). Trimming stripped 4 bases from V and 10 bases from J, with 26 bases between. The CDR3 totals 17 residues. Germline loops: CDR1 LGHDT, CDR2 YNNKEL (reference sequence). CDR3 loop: CASSPGVQDPFWEEQFF. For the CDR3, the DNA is TGTGCCAGCAGCCCGGGCGTGCAGGACCCCTTTTGGGAGGAGCAGTTCTTC.

The CDR3 spells CASSHRRQQTGELFF. The CDR3 region has the DNA TGTGCCAGCAGTCACCGCAGGCAGCAAACCGGGGAGCTGTTTTTT. The chain recombines TRBV6-5 with TRBJ2-2; D remains ambiguous. The CDR3 is 15 amino acids. Germline lookup yields CDR1 MNHEY and CDR2 SVGAGI. Trimming cost V 5 bases and J 5 bases, with 15 bases left between them.

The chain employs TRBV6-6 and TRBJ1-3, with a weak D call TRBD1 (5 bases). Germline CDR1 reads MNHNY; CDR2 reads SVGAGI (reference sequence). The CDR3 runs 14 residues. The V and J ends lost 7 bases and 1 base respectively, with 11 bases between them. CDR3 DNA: TGTGCCAGCAATCAGGGATTATCTGGAAACACCATATATTTT. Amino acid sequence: CASNQGLSGNTIYF.

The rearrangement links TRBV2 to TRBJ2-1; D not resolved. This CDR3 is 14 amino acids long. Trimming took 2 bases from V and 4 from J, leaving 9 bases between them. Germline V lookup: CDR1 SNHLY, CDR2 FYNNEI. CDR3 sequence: CASSESSGYNEQFF. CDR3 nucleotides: TGTGCCAGCAGTGAATCTTCAGGATACAATGAGCAGTTCTTC.

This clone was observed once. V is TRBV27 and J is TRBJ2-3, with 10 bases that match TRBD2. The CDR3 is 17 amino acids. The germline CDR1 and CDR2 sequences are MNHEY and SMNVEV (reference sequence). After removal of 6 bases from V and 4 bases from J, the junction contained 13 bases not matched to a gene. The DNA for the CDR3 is TGTGCCAGCAGGCCACTAGCGGGGCGTCGGGCGGCAGATACGCAGTATTTT. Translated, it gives CASRPLAGRRAADTQYF.

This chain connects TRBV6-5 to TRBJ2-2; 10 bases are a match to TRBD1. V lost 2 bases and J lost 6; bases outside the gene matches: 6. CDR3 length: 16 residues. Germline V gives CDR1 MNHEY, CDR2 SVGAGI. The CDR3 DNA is TGTGCCAGCAGTTACCCGGGACAGGGGAGGGCCGGGGAGCTGTTTTTT. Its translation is CASSYPGQGRAGELFF.

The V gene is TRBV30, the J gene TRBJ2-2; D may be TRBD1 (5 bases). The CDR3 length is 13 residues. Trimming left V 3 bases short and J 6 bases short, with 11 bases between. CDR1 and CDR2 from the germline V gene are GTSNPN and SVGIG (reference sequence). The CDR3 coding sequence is TGTGCCTGGAGAAGGGGTAGGGCCGGGGAGCTGTTTTTT. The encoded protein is CAWRRGRAGELFF.

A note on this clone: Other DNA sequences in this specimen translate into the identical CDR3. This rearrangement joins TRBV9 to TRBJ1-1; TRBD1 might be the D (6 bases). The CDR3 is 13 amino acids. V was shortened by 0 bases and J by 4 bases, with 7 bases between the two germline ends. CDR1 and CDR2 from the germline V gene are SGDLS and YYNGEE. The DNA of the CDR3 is TGTGCCAGCAGCGTAGAAGGGGGCACTGAAGCTTTCTTT. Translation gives CASSVEGGTEAFF.

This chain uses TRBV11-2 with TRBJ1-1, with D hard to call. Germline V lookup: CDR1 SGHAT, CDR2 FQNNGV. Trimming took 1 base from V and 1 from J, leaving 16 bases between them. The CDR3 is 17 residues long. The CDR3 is CASSLGFWEGENTEAFF. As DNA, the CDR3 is TGTGCCAGCAGCTTAGGCTTTTGGGAGGGCGAGAACACTGAAGCTTTCTTT.

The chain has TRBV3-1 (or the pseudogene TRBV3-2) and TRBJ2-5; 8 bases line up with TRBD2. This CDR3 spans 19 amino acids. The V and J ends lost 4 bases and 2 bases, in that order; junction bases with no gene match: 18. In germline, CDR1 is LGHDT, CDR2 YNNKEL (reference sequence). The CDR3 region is CASSPSFRGAGAKQETQYF. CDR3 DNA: TGTGCCAGCAGCCCCTCATTTCGTGGAGCGGGGGCGAAGCAAGAGACCCAGTACTTC.

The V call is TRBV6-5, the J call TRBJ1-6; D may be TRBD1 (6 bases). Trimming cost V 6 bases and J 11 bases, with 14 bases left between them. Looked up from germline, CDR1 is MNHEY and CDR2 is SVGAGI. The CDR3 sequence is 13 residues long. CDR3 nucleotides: TGTGCCAGCAGCTCAAGAGGGGGTCCACCCCTCCACTTT. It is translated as CASSSRGGPPLHF.

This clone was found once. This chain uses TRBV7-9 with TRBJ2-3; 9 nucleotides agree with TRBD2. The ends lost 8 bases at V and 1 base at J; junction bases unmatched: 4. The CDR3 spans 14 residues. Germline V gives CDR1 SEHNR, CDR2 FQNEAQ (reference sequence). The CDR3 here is CASGQRGGTDTQYF. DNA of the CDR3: TGTGCCAGCGGGCAGCGGGGGGGCACAGATACGCAGTATTTT.

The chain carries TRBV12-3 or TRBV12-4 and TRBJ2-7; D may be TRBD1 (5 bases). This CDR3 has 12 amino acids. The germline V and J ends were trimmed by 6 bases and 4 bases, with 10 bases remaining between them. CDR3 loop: CASSASGYEQYF. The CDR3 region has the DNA TGTGCCAGCAGCGCCTCAGGGTACGAGCAGTACTTC.

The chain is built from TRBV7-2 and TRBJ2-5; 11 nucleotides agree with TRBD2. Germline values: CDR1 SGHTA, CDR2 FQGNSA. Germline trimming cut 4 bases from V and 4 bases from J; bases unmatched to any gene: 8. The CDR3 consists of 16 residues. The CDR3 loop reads CASSSILAGGGETQYF. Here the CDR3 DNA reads TGTGCCAGCAGCTCCATCTTAGCGGGGGGGGGAGAGACCCAGTACTTC.

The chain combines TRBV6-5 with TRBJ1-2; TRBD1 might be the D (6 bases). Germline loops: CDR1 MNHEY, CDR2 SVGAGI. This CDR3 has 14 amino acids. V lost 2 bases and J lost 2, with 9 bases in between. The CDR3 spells CASSYGTHNYGYTF. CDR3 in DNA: TGTGCCAGCAGTTACGGGACACACAACTATGGCTACACCTTC.

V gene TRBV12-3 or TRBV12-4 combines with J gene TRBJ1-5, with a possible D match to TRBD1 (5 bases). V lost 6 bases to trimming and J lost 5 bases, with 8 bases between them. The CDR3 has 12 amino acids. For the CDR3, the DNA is TGTGCCAGCAGCAAACAGGATCAGCCCCAGCATTTT. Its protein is CASSKQDQPQHF.